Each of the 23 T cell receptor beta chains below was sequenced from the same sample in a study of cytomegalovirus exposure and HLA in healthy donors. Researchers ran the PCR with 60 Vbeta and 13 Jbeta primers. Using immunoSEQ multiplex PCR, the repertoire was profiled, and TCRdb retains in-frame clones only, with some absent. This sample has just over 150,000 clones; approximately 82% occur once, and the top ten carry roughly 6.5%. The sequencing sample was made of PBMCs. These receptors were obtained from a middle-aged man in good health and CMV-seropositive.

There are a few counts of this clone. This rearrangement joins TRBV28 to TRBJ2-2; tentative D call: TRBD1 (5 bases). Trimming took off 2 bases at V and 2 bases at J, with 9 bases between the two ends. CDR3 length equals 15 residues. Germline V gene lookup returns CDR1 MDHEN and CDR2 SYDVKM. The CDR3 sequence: CASSLRQTNTGELFF. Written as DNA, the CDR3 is TGTGCCAGCAGTTTAAGACAGACCAACACCGGGGAGCTGTTTTTT.

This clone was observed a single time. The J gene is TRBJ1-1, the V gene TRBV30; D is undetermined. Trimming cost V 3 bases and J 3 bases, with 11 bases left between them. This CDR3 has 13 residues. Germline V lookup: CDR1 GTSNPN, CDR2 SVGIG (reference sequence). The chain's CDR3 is CAWSNVADTEAFF. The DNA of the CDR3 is TGTGCCTGGAGCAACGTGGCGGACACTGAAGCTTTCTTT.

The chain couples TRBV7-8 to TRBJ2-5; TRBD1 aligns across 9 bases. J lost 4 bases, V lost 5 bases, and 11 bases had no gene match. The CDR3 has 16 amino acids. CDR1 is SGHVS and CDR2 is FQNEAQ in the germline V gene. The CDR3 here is CASSTETGGAGETQYF. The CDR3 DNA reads TGTGCCAGCAGCACTGAGACAGGGGGTGCCGGAGAGACCCAGTACTTC.

CDR3 DNA sequence: TGTGCCAGTAGTCCCGACAGGGGGCTCACCGGGGAGCTGTTTTTT. The encoded protein is CASSPDRGLTGELFF. The V and J genes are TRBV19 and TRBJ2-2, with 10 bases lining up with TRBD1. Germline V gene sequence: CDR1 LNHDA, CDR2 SQIVND (reference sequence). The CDR3 runs to 15 residues. The V and J ends lost 5 bases and 4 bases, in that order; junction bases with no gene match: 4.

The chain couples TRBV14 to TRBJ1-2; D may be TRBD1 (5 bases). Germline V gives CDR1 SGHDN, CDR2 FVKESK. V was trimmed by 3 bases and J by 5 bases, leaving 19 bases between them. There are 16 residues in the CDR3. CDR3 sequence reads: CASSQDILTPPYGYTF. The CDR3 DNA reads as TGTGCCAGCAGCCAGGACATTCTTACCCCCCCGTATGGCTACACCTTC.

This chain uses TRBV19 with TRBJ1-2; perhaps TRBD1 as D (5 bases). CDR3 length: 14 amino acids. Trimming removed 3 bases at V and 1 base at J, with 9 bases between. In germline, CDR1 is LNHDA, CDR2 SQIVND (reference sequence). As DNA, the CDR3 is TGTGCCAGTAGTATCCGGGACTATAACTATGGCTACACCTTC. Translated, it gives CASSIRDYNYGYTF. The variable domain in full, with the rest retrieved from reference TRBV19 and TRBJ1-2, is DGGITQSPKYLFRKEGQNVTLSCEQNLNHDAMYWYRQDPGQGLRLIYYSQIVNDFQKGDIAEGYSVSREKKESFPLTVTSAQKNPTAFYLCASSIRDYNYGYTFGSGTRLTVV.

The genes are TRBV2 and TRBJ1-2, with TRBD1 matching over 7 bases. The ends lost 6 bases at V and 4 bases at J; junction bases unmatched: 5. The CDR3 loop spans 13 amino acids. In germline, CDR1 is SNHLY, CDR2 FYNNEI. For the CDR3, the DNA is TGTGCCAGCAGATGGGACAGAAGCTATGGCTACACCTTC. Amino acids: CASRWDRSYGYTF.

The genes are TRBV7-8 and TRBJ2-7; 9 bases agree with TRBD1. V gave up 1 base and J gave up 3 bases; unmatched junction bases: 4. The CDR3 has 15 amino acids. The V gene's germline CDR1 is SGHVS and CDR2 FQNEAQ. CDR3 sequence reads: CASSLVGDRVYEQYF. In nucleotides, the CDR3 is TGTGCCAGCAGCTTAGTGGGGGACAGGGTCTACGAGCAGTACTTC.

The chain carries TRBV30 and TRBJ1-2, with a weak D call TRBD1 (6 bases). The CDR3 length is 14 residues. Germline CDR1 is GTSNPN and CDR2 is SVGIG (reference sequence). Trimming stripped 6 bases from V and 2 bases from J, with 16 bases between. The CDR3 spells CACPWGRGNYGYTF. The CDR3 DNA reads TGTGCCTGCCCCTGGGGCAGGGGAAACTATGGCTACACCTTC.

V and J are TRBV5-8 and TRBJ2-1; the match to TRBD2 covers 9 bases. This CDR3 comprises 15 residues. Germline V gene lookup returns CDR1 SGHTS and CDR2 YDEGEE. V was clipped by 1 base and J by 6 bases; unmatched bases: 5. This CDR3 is CASSLRLAGSNEQFF. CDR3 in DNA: TGTGCCAGCAGCTTGCGGCTAGCGGGGAGCAATGAGCAGTTCTTC.

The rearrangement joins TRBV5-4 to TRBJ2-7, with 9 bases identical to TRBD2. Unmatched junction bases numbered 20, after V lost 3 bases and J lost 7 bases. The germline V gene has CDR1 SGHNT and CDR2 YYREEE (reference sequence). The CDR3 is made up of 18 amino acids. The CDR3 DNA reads TGTGCCAGCAGCTCCCTCAGGGCACTAGCGGGCGACGGAGGGGAGCAGTACGTC. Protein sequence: CASSSLRALAGDGGEQYV.

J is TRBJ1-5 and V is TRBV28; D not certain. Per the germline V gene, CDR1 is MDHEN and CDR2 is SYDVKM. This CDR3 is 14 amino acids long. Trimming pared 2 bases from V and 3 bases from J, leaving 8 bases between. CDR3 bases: TGTGCCAGCAGTTTAGGAGGCCTCAATCAGCCCCAGCATTTT. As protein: CASSLGGLNQPQHF.

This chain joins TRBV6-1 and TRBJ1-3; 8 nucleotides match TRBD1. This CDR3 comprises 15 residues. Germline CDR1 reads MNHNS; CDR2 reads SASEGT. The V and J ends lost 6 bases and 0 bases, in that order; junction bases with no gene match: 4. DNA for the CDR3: TGTGCCAGCAGGGACAGGGTTAGCTCTGGAAACACCATATATTTT. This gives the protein CASRDRVSSGNTIYF.

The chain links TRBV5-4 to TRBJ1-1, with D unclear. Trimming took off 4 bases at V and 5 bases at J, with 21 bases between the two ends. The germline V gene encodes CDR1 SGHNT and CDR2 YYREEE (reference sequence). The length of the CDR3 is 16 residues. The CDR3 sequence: CASSPPPRGPGTEAFF. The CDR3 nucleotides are TGTGCCAGCAGCCCCCCCCCTCGAGGGCCGGGAACTGAAGCTTTCTTT.

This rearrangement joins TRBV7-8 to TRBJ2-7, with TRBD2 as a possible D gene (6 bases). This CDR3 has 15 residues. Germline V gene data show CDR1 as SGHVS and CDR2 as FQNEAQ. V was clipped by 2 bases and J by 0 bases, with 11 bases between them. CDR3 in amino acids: CASSLSSVNSYEQYF. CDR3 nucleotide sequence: TGTGCCAGCAGCTTATCTAGCGTCAACTCCTACGAGCAGTACTTC. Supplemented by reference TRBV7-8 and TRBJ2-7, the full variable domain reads GAGVSQSPRYKVAKRGQDVALRCDPISGHVSLFWYQQALGQGPEFLTYFQNEAQLDKSGLPSDRFFAERPEGSVSTLKIQRTQQEDSAVYLCASSLSSVNSYEQYFGPGTRLTVT.

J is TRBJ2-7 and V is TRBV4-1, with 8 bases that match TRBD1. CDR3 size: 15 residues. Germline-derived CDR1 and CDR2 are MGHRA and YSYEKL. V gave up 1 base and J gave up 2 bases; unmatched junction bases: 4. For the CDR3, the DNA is TGCGCCAGCAGCCAAGGCCCGGGACAGGCCTACGAGCAGTACGTC. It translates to CASSQGPGQAYEQYV.

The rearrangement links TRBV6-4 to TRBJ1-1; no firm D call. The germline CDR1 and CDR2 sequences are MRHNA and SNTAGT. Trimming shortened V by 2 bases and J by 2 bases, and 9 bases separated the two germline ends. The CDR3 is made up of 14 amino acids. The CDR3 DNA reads TGTGCCAGCAGTGACGAGGCAGATAACACTGAAGCTTTCTTT. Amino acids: CASSDEADNTEAFF.

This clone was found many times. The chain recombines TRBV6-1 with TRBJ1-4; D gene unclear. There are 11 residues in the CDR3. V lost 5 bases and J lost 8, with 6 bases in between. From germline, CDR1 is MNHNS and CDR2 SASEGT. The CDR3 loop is CASSHLEKLFF. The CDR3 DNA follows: TGTGCCAGCAGTCACTTAGAAAAACTGTTTTTT.

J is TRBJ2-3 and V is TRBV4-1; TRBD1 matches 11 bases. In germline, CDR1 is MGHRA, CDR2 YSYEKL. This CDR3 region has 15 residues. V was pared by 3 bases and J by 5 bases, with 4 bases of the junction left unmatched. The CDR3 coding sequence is TGCGCCAGCAGCCAGTGGACAGGGGGCAAAGATACGCAGTATTTT. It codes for CASSQWTGGKDTQYF.

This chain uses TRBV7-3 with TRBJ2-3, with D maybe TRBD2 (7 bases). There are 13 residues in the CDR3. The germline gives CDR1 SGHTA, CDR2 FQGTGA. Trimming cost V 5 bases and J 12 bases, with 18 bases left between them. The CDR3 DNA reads TGTGCCAGCAGCCCCGGTCAGGGGAGGGTTCAGTATTTT. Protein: CASSPGQGRVQYF.

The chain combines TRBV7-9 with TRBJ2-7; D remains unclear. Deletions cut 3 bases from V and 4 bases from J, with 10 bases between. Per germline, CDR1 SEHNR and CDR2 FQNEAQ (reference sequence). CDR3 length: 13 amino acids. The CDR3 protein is CASSFGGSYEQYF. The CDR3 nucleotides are TGTGCCAGCAGCTTTGGCGGTTCTTACGAGCAGTACTTC.

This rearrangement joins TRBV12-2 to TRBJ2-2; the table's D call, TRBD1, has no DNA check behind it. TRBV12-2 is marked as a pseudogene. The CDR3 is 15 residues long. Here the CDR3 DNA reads TGTGCAAGTCGCTTGGGACAAAATCGCACCGGGGAGCTGTTTTTT. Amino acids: CASRLGQNRTGELFF.

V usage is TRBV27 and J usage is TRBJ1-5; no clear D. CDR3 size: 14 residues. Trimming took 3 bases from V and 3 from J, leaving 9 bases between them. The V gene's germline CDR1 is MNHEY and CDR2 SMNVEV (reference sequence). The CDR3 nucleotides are TGTGCCAGCAGTTTCGTCGGTTACAATCAGCCCCAGCATTTT. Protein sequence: CASSFVGYNQPQHF.